Shown below are 18 T cell receptor beta chains from a single sample sequenced in a study of CD8+ T cells in alopecia areata. Extracted from the samples, RNA was reverse transcribed into cDNA to serve as the sequencing template. The repertoire was sequenced with immunoSEQ multiplex PCR; TCRdb's copy has only in-frame clones and lacks some. The profile shows 150,000 to 200,000 clones, 55% of them singletons. The sequenced material came from CD4+ T cells sorted from blood. Receptors originate from a human donor in good health.

The chain employs TRBV27 and TRBJ1-5, with D possibly matching TRBD1 (5 bases). The CDR3 runs to 16 residues. The V gene lost 5 bases and the J gene lost 4 bases, with 18 bases spanning the gap. CDR1 and CDR2 (germline): MNHEY, SMNVEV (reference sequence). The CDR3 DNA sequence: TGTGCCAGCAGTGCCGGGACCTCAAGGAAGAATCAGCCCCAGCATTTT. Amino acid sequence: CASSAGTSRKNQPQHF.

This clone came up a few times. The chain uses TRBV7-9 and TRBJ1-2, with D hard to call. The CDR3 has 13 residues. In germline, CDR1 is SEHNR, CDR2 FQNEAQ (reference sequence). V lost 4 bases and J lost 5, with 11 bases in between. CDR3 nucleotide sequence: TGTGCCAGCAGCTCGGCGGTCTCATATGGCTACACCTTC. Its translation is CASSSAVSYGYTF.

J is TRBJ1-5 and V is TRBV7-9, with D unresolved. V shed 2 bases and J shed 1 base, with 3 bases lying between them. The CDR3 extends over 13 amino acids. CDR1 and CDR2 (germline): SEHNR, FQNEAQ (reference sequence). CDR3 nucleotide sequence: TGTGCCAGCAGCTTACAGAGCAATCAGCCCCAGCATTTT. It is translated as CASSLQSNQPQHF.

This rearrangement joins TRBV7-9 to TRBJ1-2; D ambiguous. CDR1 and CDR2 (germline): SEHNR, FQNEAQ (reference sequence). CDR3 length equals 15 residues. V gave up 0 bases and J gave up 2 bases, with 10 bases separating them. CDR3 in DNA: TGTGCCAGCAGCTTAGCAGGGAGCGTAAACTATGGCTACACCTTC. Translating it yields CASSLAGSVNYGYTF. Complete variable domain (other parts from reference TRBV7-9 and TRBJ1-2): DTGVSQNPRHKITKRGQNVTFRCDPISEHNRLYWYRQTLGQGPEFLTYFQNEAQLEKSRLLSDRFSAERPKGSFSTLEIQRTEQGDSAMYLCASSLAGSVNYGYTFGSGTRLTVV.

The rearrangement uses TRBV5-6 and TRBJ2-5; no clear D gene. V was cut by 4 bases and J by 5 bases, with 18 bases left in between. CDR3 length: 15 amino acids. The germline V gene encodes CDR1 SGHDT and CDR2 YYEEEE. The CDR3 DNA reads as TGTGCCAGCAGCCATAGGGTTGGTATCGTGGAGACCCAGTACTTC. Protein sequence: CASSHRVGIVETQYF.

The chain links TRBV5-1 to TRBJ2-5; D is undetermined. CDR3 length: 14 residues. V shed 0 bases and J shed 2 bases, with 8 bases lying between them. From germline, CDR1 is SGHRS and CDR2 YFSETQ. DNA of the CDR3: TGCGCCAGCAGCTTGGGAGCGACGCAAGAGACCCAGTACTTC. As protein: CASSLGATQETQYF.

The chain carries TRBV10-3 and TRBJ2-7; D gene uncertain. The ends were cut back, 8 bases at V and 6 bases at J, with 11 bases in the middle. This CDR3 has 11 amino acids. CDR1 and CDR2 from the germline V gene are ENHRY and SYGVKD. The CDR3 DNA follows: TGTGCCATCGGTTGGGGTTTCGAGCAGTACTTC. Its protein product is CAIGWGFEQYF.

Concerning this clone itself: This specimen includes other DNA sequences encoding the same CDR3. DNA of the CDR3: TGCGCCAGCAGCTCCGACCTCGCGGGGGTGGGGAATGAGCAGTTCTTC. Translating gives CASSSDLAGVGNEQFF. V usage is TRBV5-1 and J usage is TRBJ2-1; 7 bases agree with TRBD2. CDR3 length: 16 residues. V lost 3 bases, J lost 7 bases, and 13 bases stayed unmatched. Germline CDR1 SGHRS, CDR2 YFSETQ.

The chain carries TRBV29-1 and TRBJ2-3; a weak D match, TRBD2 (6 bases). This CDR3 spans 14 amino acids. The germline V gene has CDR1 SQVTM and CDR2 ANQGSEA. The ends were cut back, 1 base at V and 1 base at J, with 9 bases in the middle. The chain's CDR3 is CSVEGREGTDTQYF. CDR3 coding DNA: TGCAGCGTTGAAGGCAGGGAGGGCACAGATACGCAGTATTTT.

The CDR3 protein is CASSSHTTGGQFF. The CDR3 DNA reads TGTGCCAGCAGCTCTCACACGACAGGGGGGCAGTTCTTC. The chain carries TRBV7-9 and TRBJ2-1; 9 bases map to TRBD1. The V segment lost 4 bases and the J segment 12 bases; nucleotides outside the gene matches: 7. Germline V gene lookup returns CDR1 SEHNR and CDR2 FQNEAQ (reference sequence). CDR3 length: 13 amino acids. The whole variable domain, filled in from reference TRBV7-9 and TRBJ2-1, reads DTGVSQNPRHKITKRGQNVTFRCDPISEHNRLYWYRQTLGQGPEFLTYFQNEAQLEKSRLLSDRFSAERPKGSFSTLEIQRTEQGDSAMYLCASSSHTTGGQFFGPGTRLTVL.

The V call is TRBV29-1, the J call TRBJ1-2; 7 nucleotides align to TRBD1. This CDR3 spans 12 amino acids. The germline V gene encodes CDR1 SQVTM and CDR2 ANQGSEA. V dropped 8 bases and J dropped 5; count of bases not matched to a gene: 8. CDR3 region: CSLRQGDYGYTF. In DNA form, the CDR3 reads TGCAGCCTAAGACAGGGAGATTATGGCTACACCTTC.

This rearrangement joins TRBV27 to TRBJ1-4; 9 positions agree with TRBD1. Unmatched junction bases numbered 10, after V lost 4 bases and J lost 10 bases. Germline CDR1 MNHEY, CDR2 SMNVEV (reference sequence). The CDR3 spans 15 residues. The CDR3 DNA sequence: TGTGCCAGCAGTTCATCCGGGACAGGGATAGGAAAACTGTTTTTT. It translates to CASSSSGTGIGKLFF.

The chain links TRBV4-2 to TRBJ2-1; 10 positions agree with TRBD2. Germline V gives CDR1 LGHNA, CDR2 YNFKEQ. CDR3 length equals 17 residues. V was clipped by 0 bases and J by 9 bases; unmatched bases: 11. The DNA for the CDR3 is TGTGCCAGCAGCCAAGACCGCCTAGCGGGAGCCGAGGGTGAGCAGTTCTTC. This translates into CASSQDRLAGAEGEQFF.

This chain uses TRBV6-5 with TRBJ2-7; TRBD2 aligns across 7 bases. V gave up 6 bases and J gave up 7 bases; unmatched junction bases: 9. The CDR3 is made up of 13 amino acids. Germline-derived CDR1 and CDR2 are MNHEY and SVGAGI. CDR3 protein: CASRGWAGEEQYF. The DNA of the CDR3 is TGTGCCAGCAGAGGCTGGGCGGGAGAAGAGCAGTACTTC.

This clone appeared a few times. The genes are TRBV27 and TRBJ2-5; a possible D gene is TRBD2 (5 bases). CDR1 is MNHEY and CDR2 is SMNVEV in the germline V gene (reference sequence). V was trimmed by 5 bases and J by 7 bases, leaving 14 bases between them. The CDR3 sequence is 13 residues long. The CDR3 reads CASSREPMGTQYF. CDR3 in DNA: TGTGCCAGCAGTCGGGAACCAATGGGGACCCAGTACTTC.

This clone turned up a few times. The chain couples TRBV27 to TRBJ1-2, with TRBD1 as a possible D gene (5 bases). Germline CDR1 reads MNHEY; CDR2 reads SMNVEV (reference sequence). CDR3 length: 12 residues. Trimming took off 6 bases at V and 8 bases at J, with 13 bases between the two ends. CDR3 region: CASRAHGGGYTF. In DNA, the CDR3 is TGTGCCAGCAGGGCACATGGGGGGGGCTACACCTTC.

The rearrangement uses TRBV7-9 and TRBJ2-5; TRBD2 aligns across 7 bases. Germline CDR1 is SEHNR and CDR2 is FQNEAQ (reference sequence). The CDR3 contains 15 residues. J was trimmed by 2 bases and V by 6 bases; bases with no gene match: 9. The CDR3 bases are TGTGCCAGCAGAGCGGGGATTCGGGGACAAGAGACCCAGTACTTC. Its translation is CASRAGIRGQETQYF.

The rearrangement uses TRBV5-4 and TRBJ1-5; 8 bases line up with TRBD1. V dropped 3 bases and J dropped 2; count of bases not matched to a gene: 7. The CDR3 loop spans 16 amino acids. Per germline, CDR1 SGHNT and CDR2 YYREEE (reference sequence). This CDR3 reads CASSWQGARGNQPQHF. CDR3 in DNA: TGTGCCAGCAGCTGGCAGGGGGCGCGTGGCAATCAGCCCCAGCATTTT.